This TCR beta chain is from a study of CD4 T cells in relation to SARS-CoV-2 and coronaviruses. As for the study in general: Convalescent patients had median age around 42 years, range about 21 to 72. The HLA restriction of the shared crossreactive spike epitopes was mapped. Study observations and caveats: Pre-pandemic and post-infection samples never came from the same donor.

Germline CDR1 reads SEHNR; CDR2 reads FQNEAQ (reference sequence). The CDR3 extends over 14 amino acids. Trimming at V came to 5 bases and at J to 3 bases, leaving 4 bases not matched to a gene. Sequenced by immunoSEQ multiplex PCR; TCRdb stores in-frame clones only, minus some. The sample consists of approximately 36,000 clones, just under 85% of them appearing once. The table lists this clone with a few counts. Antigen specificity is unknown. This chain connects TRBV7-9 to TRBJ1-5, with 7 bases fitting TRBD1. The receptor was isolated from an adult with COVID-19. The sequenced sample consisted of naive CD4+ T cells from PBMCs, cultured in vitro. Subset: naive CD4+ T cells isolated by negative enrichment. The CDR3 sequence is CASSRDSNNQPQHF. CDR3 DNA: TGTGCCAGCAGCCGGGACAGCAACAATCAGCCCCAGCATTTT.